This passage covers 17 T cell receptor beta chains from one sample sequenced in a study of T cell responses to AZD1222 COVID-19 vaccine. Here immunoSEQ multiplex PCR was the method, and the copy in TCRdb shows in-frame clones only, minus some. This sample yields tens of thousands of clones, of which about nine tenths are seen a single time; approximately 4.5% belongs to the top ten. The specimen comprised peripheral blood, sampled on day 0 of AZD1222 vaccination. The receptors originated from an adult in good health.

This clone is a singleton in its sample. The gene calls are TRBV5-4 and TRBJ1-1; TRBD1 matches 7 bases. Germline V gene data show CDR1 as SGHNT and CDR2 as YYREEE (reference sequence). With V trimmed by 0 bases and J by 8 bases, 4 bases remained unmatched. The CDR3 is 13 amino acids. As DNA, the CDR3 is TGTGCCAGCAGCTTGGCGCTCAGGGGGGAAGCTTTCTTT. It translates to CASSLALRGEAFF.

The chain employs TRBV11-2 and TRBJ2-2, with 7 bases identical to TRBD2. The germline gives CDR1 SGHAT, CDR2 FQNNGV. This CDR3 region has 13 residues. Unmatched junction bases numbered 5, after V lost 5 bases and J lost 8 bases. CDR3 DNA sequence: TGTGCCAGCAGCCTCGGGACTACAGGGGAGCTGTTTTTT. This translates into CASSLGTTGELFF.

The chain has TRBV12-3 or TRBV12-4 and TRBJ1-6; D gene uncertain. The CDR3 sequence is 13 residues long. V was shortened by 5 bases and J by 14 bases, with 16 bases between the two germline ends. The CDR3 DNA reads TGTGCCAGCAGTCTCCCTCCAGGCGGAACCCTCCACTTT. Residues: CASSLPPGGTLHF.

CDR3 in amino acids: CASSERLAGDEETQYF. The CDR3 coding sequence is TGTGCCAGCAGTGAACGACTAGCGGGGGACGAAGAGACCCAGTACTTC. The chain joins TRBV2 to TRBJ2-5; 12 bases are shared with TRBD2. V was pared by 2 bases and J by 3 bases, with 4 bases of the junction left unmatched. From germline, CDR1 is SNHLY and CDR2 FYNNEI. The length of the CDR3 is 16 residues.

The chain carries TRBV6-2 or TRBV6-3 and TRBJ1-1; D is undetermined. V dropped 5 bases and J dropped 10 bases, with 11 bases sitting between them. Germline-derived CDR1 and CDR2 are MNHEY and SVGEGT. This CDR3 has 11 residues. The CDR3 loop is CASSPSGRAFF. CDR3 bases: TGTGCCAGCAGTCCCAGCGGACGAGCTTTCTTT.

CDR3 DNA sequence: TGTGCCAGCAGCCAAGGGACAGGCGTCTCTGGAAACACCATATATTTT. Encoded protein: CASSQGTGVSGNTIYF. V is TRBV3-1 (or the pseudogene TRBV3-2) and J is TRBJ1-3; TRBD1 matches at 7 bases. Germline loops: CDR1 LGHDT, CDR2 YNNKEL (reference sequence). This CDR3 is 16 amino acids long. Losses at the gene ends were 1 base for V and 0 bases for J; bases not matched to a gene: 3.

This clone has more than one count but fewer than ten. The CDR3 DNA is TGTGCCAGCAGCAAAGGGGTTGCTGGCTACACCTTC. It yields the protein CASSKGVAGYTF. The chain links TRBV21-1 to TRBJ1-2. TRBV21-1 is a pseudogene segment. The CDR3 is 12 amino acids.

V is TRBV5-1 and J is TRBJ2-2; D is undetermined. Trimming shortened V by 4 bases and J by 3 bases, and 10 bases separated the two germline ends. Germline V gene data show CDR1 as SGHRS and CDR2 as YFSETQ. CDR3 length: 14 amino acids. This CDR3 is CASSKGSDTGELFF. CDR3 DNA sequence: TGCGCCAGCAGCAAGGGAAGTGACACCGGGGAGCTGTTTTTT.

This clone has a single count. The rearrangement links TRBV5-5 to TRBJ2-7, with D unresolved. V was pared by 2 bases and J by 5 bases, with 14 bases between. Germline lookup yields CDR1 SGHKS and CDR2 YYEKEE (reference sequence). This CDR3 has 14 residues. CDR3 in amino acids: CASSFVKGGHEQYF. The CDR3 DNA reads TGTGCCAGCAGCTTCGTAAAGGGCGGCCACGAGCAGTACTTC.

The rearrangement joins TRBV10-3 to TRBJ2-2, with D possibly TRBD1 on 6 matching bases. Per germline, CDR1 ENHRY and CDR2 SYGVKD. V lost 6 bases and J 1 base, leaving 21 bases between the germline ends. This CDR3 has 18 residues. The CDR3 here is CAISDDTRDILNTGELFF. CDR3 coding DNA: TGTGCCATCAGCGATGATACCCGGGACATCCTGAACACCGGGGAGCTGTTTTTT.

J is TRBJ1-1 and V is TRBV5-1; D is unresolved. The CDR3 has 13 residues. Germline V gives CDR1 SGHRS, CDR2 YFSETQ. Trimming shortened V by 4 bases and J by 2 bases, and 9 bases separated the two germline ends. The CDR3 reads CASSATGNTEAFF. In DNA form, the CDR3 reads TGCGCCAGCAGCGCGACGGGAAACACTGAAGCTTTCTTT. Supplemented by reference TRBV5-1 and TRBJ1-1, the full variable domain reads KAGVTQTPRYLIKTRGQQVTLSCSPISGHRSVSWYQQTPGQGLQFLFEYFSETQRNKGNFPGRFSGRQFSNSRSEMNVSTLELGDSALYLCASSATGNTEAFFGQGTRLTVV.

A single count supports this clone. This sequence joins TRBV5-4 and TRBJ1-6, with a weak D call TRBD1 (5 bases). The V and J ends lost 0 bases and 1 base respectively, with 8 bases between them. The CDR3 totals 16 residues. Germline assignment: CDR1 SGHNT and CDR2 YYREEE (reference sequence). This CDR3 is CASSLGGVSYNSPLHF. CDR3 DNA: TGTGCCAGCAGCTTGGGGGGGGTGTCCTATAATTCACCCCTCCACTTT. Full variable domain (outside the CDR3, taken from reference TRBV5-4 and TRBJ1-6): ETGVTQSPTHLIKTRGQQVTLRCSSQSGHNTVSWYQQALGQGPQFIFQYYREEENGRGNFPPRFSGLQFPNYSSELNVNALELDDSALYLCASSLGGVSYNSPLHFGNGTRLTVT.

This chain uses TRBV6-6 with TRBJ1-4, with D unresolved. V was cut by 7 bases and J by 7 bases, with 10 bases left in between. Per the germline V gene, CDR1 is MNHNY and CDR2 is SVGAGI (reference sequence). The CDR3 sequence is 12 residues long. The CDR3 loop is CASISSGEKLFF. In nucleotides, the CDR3 is TGTGCCAGCATCTCCAGTGGTGAAAAACTGTTTTTT.

J is TRBJ1-4 and V is TRBV12-5, with 7 bases lining up with TRBD1. This CDR3 region has 16 residues. The V and J ends lost 6 bases and 0 bases, in that order; junction bases with no gene match: 7. The germline CDR1 and CDR2 sequences are LGHNT and FRNRAP. Here the CDR3 reads CASGRDRGATNEKLFF. CDR3 DNA: TGTGCTAGTGGCCGGGACAGAGGGGCAACTAATGAAAAACTGTTTTTT.

The genes are TRBV18 and TRBJ2-1, with TRBD2 matching over 9 bases. Germline trimming cut 5 bases from V and 9 bases from J; bases unmatched to any gene: 11. This CDR3 region has 15 residues. CDR1 and CDR2 (germline): KGHSH, LQKENI. In DNA form, the CDR3 reads TGTGCCAGCTCAACCAGCGGGGGGCCGAATTTTGAGCAGTTCTTC. The encoded protein is CASSTSGGPNFEQFF.

The CDR3 nucleotides read TGTGCCAGCAGTGAGCGCCAGGGAGGAGGGCAGCCCCAGCATTTT. Its protein is CASSERQGGGQPQHF. The genes are TRBV2 and TRBJ1-5; maybe TRBD1 (5 bases). CDR1 and CDR2 from the germline V gene are SNHLY and FYNNEI. The CDR3 has 15 amino acids. V was pared by 3 bases and J by 7 bases, with 16 bases between.

The V and J genes are TRBV11-3 and TRBJ2-5, with 9 bases aligning to TRBD2. The V gene end was trimmed by 5 bases and the J gene end by 1 base; junction bases not matched to a gene: 14. The CDR3 sequence is 18 residues long. The germline V gene encodes CDR1 SGHNT and CDR2 YENEEA. The CDR3 protein is CASSDLWTSEKIQETQYF. As DNA, the CDR3 is TGTGCCAGCAGCGACCTTTGGACTAGCGAGAAAATCCAAGAGACCCAGTACTTC. The entire variable domain, with the rest obtained from reference TRBV11-3 and TRBJ2-5, is as follows: EAGVVQSPRYKIIEKKQPVAFWCNPISGHNTLYWYLQNLGQGPELLIRYENEEAVDDSQLPKDRFSAERLKGVDSTLKIQPAELGDSAVYLCASSDLWTSEKIQETQYFGPGTRLLVL.